These T cell receptor beta chains were read from a single sample in a study of T cells in Graves' hyperthyroidism and ophthalmopathy. One entry per CDR3 protein, called by TCRdb with MiXCR from the multiplex PCR reads. The repertoire holds around 620,000 distinct CDR3 sequences, with roughly 16% as singletons. Sequencing was carried out using blood. The receptors were gathered from a woman aged 25 to 39 with Graves' hyperthyroidism. Both conserved end residues are part of each CDR3. A D gene is named only where the DNA matches it firmly. Clone size is given for some rows only: seen once, a few or many times, or a class if the clone is expanded.

v_gene	abundance	j_gene	d_gene	CDR3nt	CDR3aa
TRBV20-1	.	TRBJ2-5	TRBD2	TGCAGTGCTAGAGATAGCGGGAATCCTCGGGAGACCCAGTACTTC	CSARDSGNPRETQYF
TRBV7-3	many	TRBJ1-1	.	TGTGCCAGCAGCTTAGCAGAGGGGAGCACTGAAGCTTTCTTT	CASSLAEGSTEAFF
TRBV20-1	.	TRBJ1-1	.	TGCAGTGCCCTGGGAGGGCTCATGAACACTGAAGCTTTCTTT	CSALGGLMNTEAFF
TRBV2	many	TRBJ2-7	.	TGTGCCAGCAGTGAGGGTCCTTACGAGCAGTACTTC	CASSEGPYEQYF
TRBV4-2	.	TRBJ2-7	TRBD2	TGTGCCAGCAGCGAAGGACTAGCGGGGAGGGGGACATCCTACGAGCAGTACTTC	CASSEGLAGRGTSYEQYF
TRBV3-1	.	TRBJ1-1	.	TGTGCCAGCAGCCAAGCGCGGGGCTTCACTGAAGCTTTCTTT	CASSQARGFTEAFF
TRBV6-2/TRBV6-3	.	TRBJ1-2	.	TGTGCCAGCAGCCCCCGTGGGGGGTCCAACTATGGCTACACCTTC	CASSPRGGSNYGYTF
TRBV20-1	few	TRBJ2-7	.	TGCAGTGCTAGAGCCCAGGGCCTTTCCGAGCAGTACTTC	CSARAQGLSEQYF
TRBV12-5	.	TRBJ1-6	.	TGTGCTAGTGGTTTCGCCGGGTTTGATGCACGTTCACCCCTCCACTTT	CASGFAGFDARSPLHF
TRBV2	many	TRBJ1-1	.	TGTGCCAGCAGTGATCAGGGTAGGGAAGCTTTCTTT	CASSDQGREAFF
TRBV30	many	TRBJ1-5	.	TGTGCCTGGAGTGTAACGGGGTATCAGCCCCAGCATTTT	CAWSVTGYQPQHF
TRBV7-3	many	TRBJ2-1	TRBD2	TGTGCCAGCAGCCGCTTAGCGGGGCGCTTCAATGAGCAGTTCTTC	CASSRLAGRFNEQFF
TRBV7-9	.	TRBJ1-5	.	TGTGCCAGCAGCGGGGAGAACAGGATACCATATCAGCCCCAGCATTTT	CASSGENRIPYQPQHF
TRBV20-1	.	TRBJ2-3	TRBD2	TGCAGTGTCGGACTAGCGGGAGTGACTCTCACAGATACGCAGTATTTT	CSVGLAGVTLTDTQYF